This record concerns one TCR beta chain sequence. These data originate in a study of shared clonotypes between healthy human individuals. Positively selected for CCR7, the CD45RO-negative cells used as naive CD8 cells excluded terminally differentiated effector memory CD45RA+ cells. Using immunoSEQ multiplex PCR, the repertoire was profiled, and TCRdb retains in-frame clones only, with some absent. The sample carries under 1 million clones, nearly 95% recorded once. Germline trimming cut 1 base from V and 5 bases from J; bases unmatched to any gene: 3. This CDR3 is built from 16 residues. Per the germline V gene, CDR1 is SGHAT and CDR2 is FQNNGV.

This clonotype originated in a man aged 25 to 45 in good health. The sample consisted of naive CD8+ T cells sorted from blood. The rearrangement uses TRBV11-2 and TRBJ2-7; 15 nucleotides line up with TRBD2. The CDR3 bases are TGTGCCAGCAGCTTAGGGACTAGCGGGAGGGAAGACGAGCAGTACTTC. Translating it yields CASSLGTSGREDEQYF.